This is a list of T cell receptor beta chains from one sample in a study of T cells in Graves' hyperthyroidism and ophthalmopathy. TCRdb redid the calling of the multiplex PCR reads with MiXCR, one entry per CDR3 protein. This sample has about 710,000 distinct CDR3 sequences, with about 16% found just once. Sequenced input: blood. The origin of the receptors is a man between 18 and 29 years old with Graves' hyperthyroidism. The CDR3 runs from the conserved cysteine through the conserved F or W. Each record gives: CDR3 DNA, CDR3 protein, D gene, V gene, clone size, J gene. A D gene is named only where the DNA matches it firmly. Size values are once, few and many counts, or a class for expanded clones, and some rows have none.

TGTGCCAGCAGCCGGGACGGCACTGAAGCTTTCTTT,CASSRDGTEAFF,.,TRBV7-9,.,TRBJ1-1
TGTGCCAGCAGTTTATCCGGCTATTCAGAGACCCAGTACTTC,CASSLSGYSETQYF,.,TRBV28,.,TRBJ2-5
TGCGCCAGCAGACGTGACACAGGGGCCACTGAAGCTTTCTTT,CASRRDTGATEAFF,TRBD1,TRBV4-1,.,TRBJ1-1
TGTGCCAGCACCAGGTTGGCGGTCCTAAATGAAAAACTGTTTTTT,CASTRLAVLNEKLFF,.,TRBV6-1,.,TRBJ1-4
TGCAGTGCTAGATGGGACACATCTTACGAGCAGTACTTC,CSARWDTSYEQYF,.,TRBV20-1,few,TRBJ2-7
TGTGCCAGCAGTGGACTCGAGACGAGCTCCTACGAGCAGTACTTC,CASSGLETSSYEQYF,.,TRBV2,many,TRBJ2-7
TGTGCCAGTAGTACCCGCGGGTTGCAATACACCGGGGAGCTGTTTTTT,CASSTRGLQYTGELFF,.,TRBV19,once,TRBJ2-2
TGTGCCAGCACTGGGACTAGCGGAGGGGGATTTATCGGCACAGATACGCAGTATTTT,CASTGTSGGGFIGTDTQYF,TRBD2,TRBV28,many,TRBJ2-3
TGTGCCAGCAGATTAGTGACAGGAGTCTCTGGAAACACCATATATTTT,CASRLVTGVSGNTIYF,.,TRBV12-3/TRBV12-4,.,TRBJ1-3
TGTGCCATCCGAGGAGAGGGGGTCATCACCGGGGAGCTGTTTTTT,CAIRGEGVITGELFF,.,TRBV10-3,few,TRBJ2-2
TGTGCCAGCAGACAGGGCAACAATGAGCAGTTCTTC,CASRQGNNEQFF,.,TRBV12-3/TRBV12-4,once,TRBJ2-1
TGTGCCAGCTCACCTCCGGGACTAGCGATTCAAGAGACCCAGTACTTC,CASSPPGLAIQETQYF,TRBD2,TRBV18,.,TRBJ2-5
TGTGCCAGCAGGGGACTAGCGGGAGTTCTCCACGAGCAGTACTTC,CASRGLAGVLHEQYF,TRBD2,TRBV28,few,TRBJ2-7
TGCGCCAGCAGCCAAGCTTGGGGTAGTTCGGGCTACGAGCAGTACTTC,CASSQAWGSSGYEQYF,.,TRBV4-3,.,TRBJ2-7
TGTGCCAGCAGCCAGACAGTCCGTGAAAAACTGTTTTTT,CASSQTVREKLFF,.,TRBV6-1,.,TRBJ1-4
TGTGCCAGCAGAGTTCCTAGCGGGCCCAGCACAGATACGCAGTATTTT,CASRVPSGPSTDTQYF,TRBD2,TRBV28,many,TRBJ2-3
TGTGCCAGCACTCAAGGGACTGAAGCTTTCTTT,CASTQGTEAFF,.,TRBV6-2/TRBV6-3,many,TRBJ1-1
TGTGCCATCAGTGGGGGACTAGCGGGAGTCGGCAATGAGCAGTTCTTC,CAISGGLAGVGNEQFF,TRBD2,TRBV10-3,.,TRBJ2-1
TGTGCCAGCAGTCGACAGGGTCATAGGCATGAGCAGTTCTTC,CASSRQGHRHEQFF,TRBD1,TRBV6-1,many,TRBJ2-1
TGTGCCAGCAGTGAAAAGGACGGGTCTTTGCGTCAGCCCCAGCATTTT,CASSEKDGSLRQPQHF,.,TRBV6-1,.,TRBJ1-5
TGCGCCAGCAGCAAAGGGGACACTTACTACGAGCAGTACTTC,CASSKGDTYYEQYF,.,TRBV5-1,.,TRBJ2-7
TGCAGCGCCGAGAGGCGGATGAACACTGAAGCTTTCTTT,CSAERRMNTEAFF,.,TRBV29-1,.,TRBJ1-1
TGTGCCAGCAGCCGTGACCCAGGGGGCGGTGGCTACACCTTC,CASSRDPGGGGYTF,TRBD1,TRBV6-1,.,TRBJ1-2
TGTGCCAGCAGCCAAGTCCTGACTAGCGGGAGGACTCCCCACGAGCAGTACTTC,CASSQVLTSGRTPHEQYF,TRBD2,TRBV3-1,.,TRBJ2-7
TGTGCCAGCAGGCCCTACCAGGGAGGGGAAGAGACCCAGTACTTC,CASRPYQGGEETQYF,TRBD2,TRBV3-1,many,TRBJ2-5
TGTGCCAGCAGTGAGGTTGTGAGCGGAAACCTCTACAATGAGCAGTTCTTC,CASSEVVSGNLYNEQFF,.,TRBV2,many,TRBJ2-1
TGTGCCAGCAGTGAAGCGCTTAGAGTCACCTCGGGAACTGAAGCTTTCTTT,CASSEALRVTSGTEAFF,.,TRBV2,many,TRBJ1-1
TGTGCCAGCAGTTCGATGACGGGCGCCTACGAGCAGTACTTC,CASSSMTGAYEQYF,.,TRBV6-5,.,TRBJ2-7
TGTGCCAGCAGTCCCGGGAGGAACATTCGGTACTTC,CASSPGRNIRYF,TRBD2,TRBV12-3/TRBV12-4,.,TRBJ2-4
TGCGCCAGCAGCCACCTGCGGGGGTCCCAGTACTTC,CASSHLRGSQYF,TRBD2,TRBV4-1,few,TRBJ2-5
TGTGCCAGCAGTGTTTGGGACGCGAACACCGGGGAGCTGTTTTTT,CASSVWDANTGELFF,.,TRBV2,many,TRBJ2-2
TGTGCCAGCAGCGTATCAGCGGGAGCGGGAGACGAGCAGTACTTC,CASSVSAGAGDEQYF,TRBD2,TRBV9,.,TRBJ2-7
TGTGCCAGCAGTTTACGGCCAGGGGGGATATATGGCTACACCTTC,CASSLRPGGIYGYTF,TRBD1,TRBV28,.,TRBJ1-2
TGTGCCAGCAGCTTAAGGGCAGGGGACTATGGCTACACCTTC,CASSLRAGDYGYTF,.,TRBV13,.,TRBJ1-2
TGTGCCAGCAGCTTAGCACTAGCGGGAGAAGATACGCAGTATTTT,CASSLALAGEDTQYF,TRBD2,TRBV11-1,many,TRBJ2-3
TGTGCCAGCAGCGCGGGACAGGGGGCGCGTTGGCAAGAGACCCAGTACTTC,CASSAGQGARWQETQYF,TRBD1,TRBV7-9,few,TRBJ2-5
TGTGCCAGCATGCCCTTGGCCACTGAAGCTTTCTTT,CASMPLATEAFF,.,TRBV28,many,TRBJ1-1
TGCAGTACAATCGACAGGGTGAACACTGAAGCTTTCTTT,CSTIDRVNTEAFF,TRBD1,TRBV20-1,.,TRBJ1-1
TGTGCCAGCAGCGTAGATACCGGCTATAATTCACCCCTCCACTTT,CASSVDTGYNSPLHF,.,TRBV9,few,TRBJ1-6
TGTGCCAGCAGCTTAGTATCCCGTCAAGATACGCAGTATTTT,CASSLVSRQDTQYF,.,TRBV11-2,many,TRBJ2-3
TGTGCCAGCAGCGTAGATCCCCTCCCGAGGGGCTACACCTTC,CASSVDPLPRGYTF,.,TRBV9,few,TRBJ1-2
TGTGCCAGTACCCCTCCCTGGGGGGACAGGGAAAAAGCTTTCTTT,CASTPPWGDREKAFF,TRBD1,TRBV19,few,TRBJ1-1